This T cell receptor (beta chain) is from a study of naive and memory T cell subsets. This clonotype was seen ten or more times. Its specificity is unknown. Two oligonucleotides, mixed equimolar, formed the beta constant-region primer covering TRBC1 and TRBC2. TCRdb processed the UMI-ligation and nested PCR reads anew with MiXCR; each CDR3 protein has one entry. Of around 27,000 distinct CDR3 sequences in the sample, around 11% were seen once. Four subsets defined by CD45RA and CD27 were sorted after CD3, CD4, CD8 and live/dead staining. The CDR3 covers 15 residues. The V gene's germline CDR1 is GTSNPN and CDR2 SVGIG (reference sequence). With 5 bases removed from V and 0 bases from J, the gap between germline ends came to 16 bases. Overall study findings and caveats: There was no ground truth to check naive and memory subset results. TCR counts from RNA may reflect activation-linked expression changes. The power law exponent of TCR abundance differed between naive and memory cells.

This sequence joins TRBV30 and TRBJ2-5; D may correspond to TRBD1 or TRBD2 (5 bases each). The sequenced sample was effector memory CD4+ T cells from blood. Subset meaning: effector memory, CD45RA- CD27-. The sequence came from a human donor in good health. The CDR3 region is CAWCRGGRNQETQYF. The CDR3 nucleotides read TGTGCCTGGTGTCGGGGCGGGCGGAACCAAGAGACCCAGTACTTC.